A selection of T cell receptor beta chains follows, all from one sample in a study of T cell responses to AZD1222 COVID-19 vaccine. Libraries were prepared by immunoSEQ multiplex PCR; TCRdb keeps only in-frame clonotypes and omits some of them. The sample carries some 130,000 clones, about 91% recorded once. The sample was peripheral blood, taken on day 0 of AZD1222 vaccination. The source of these receptors is an adult in good health. Both conserved end residues are part of each CDR3. A D gene is named only where the DNA matches it firmly. Some rows have no size entry. The others give once, few or many, or a class for an expanded clone.

TRBD1	TRBV7-2	TRBJ1-5	.	TGTGCCAGCAGCTTAAGACAGGGGGATCAGCCCCAGCATTTT	CASSLRQGDQPQHF
.	TRBV19	TRBJ1-1	.	TGTGCCGCCCGAGGGAGGGGATACGCTTTCTTT	CAARGRGYAFF
TRBD1	TRBV6-5	TRBJ2-7	.	TGTGCCAGCAGTTACTCGGGACAGGGTGGCTACGAGCAGTACTTC	CASSYSGQGGYEQYF
TRBD2	TRBV19	TRBJ2-1	.	TGTGCCAGTAGTATAGAACTAGCGGTGAATGAGCAGTTCTTC	CASSIELAVNEQFF
TRBD1	TRBV4-3	TRBJ1-3	.	TGCGCCAGCAGCAATTCCAGGGGGGTTGGAAACACCATATATTTT	CASSNSRGVGNTIYF
.	TRBV7-2	TRBJ1-6	.	TGTGCCAGCAGCTTAGTCAGGGTTAGGTCACCCCTCCACTTT	CASSLVRVRSPLHF
.	TRBV2	TRBJ2-5	.	TGTGCCAGCATTTTGTACCAAGAGACCCAGTACTTC	CASILYQETQYF
TRBD1	TRBV11-1	TRBJ1-2	.	TGTGCCAGCAGCTTACGACCCGGGACAGGCTATGGCTACACCTTC	CASSLRPGTGYGYTF
.	TRBV6-6	TRBJ1-2	.	TGTGCCAGCAGTCGCGATGGCTACACCTTC	CASSRDGYTF
.	TRBV29-1	TRBJ1-4	.	TGCAGCGTGGACACGGGACAAGGGAATGAAAAACTGTTTTTT	CSVDTGQGNEKLFF
.	TRBV30	TRBJ1-6	.	TGTGCCTGGAGTGTACGGGAGGATTCACCCCTCCACTTT	CAWSVREDSPLHF
.	TRBV2	TRBJ1-6	.	TGTGCCAGCACTACCCAGGGAAGGAATTCACCCCTCCACTTT	CASTTQGRNSPLHF
.	TRBV6-5	TRBJ1-3	.	TGTGCCAGCAGTTTTGGTGTTACTTTCTCTGGAAACACCATATATTTT	CASSFGVTFSGNTIYF
.	TRBV5-4	TRBJ1-3	once	TGTGCCAGCAGCTTGGGAGGGAGTTCCCCTGGAAACACCATATATTTT	CASSLGGSSPGNTIYF
.	TRBV29-1	TRBJ1-3	.	TGCAGCGTTGGTGAACCGGGAAACACCATATATTTT	CSVGEPGNTIYF
.	TRBV9	TRBJ2-7	.	TGTGCCAGCAGCCCGCGGGGTACCTATGCTCGCGAGCAGTACTTC	CASSPRGTYAREQYF
TRBD1	TRBV2	TRBJ1-6	.	TGTGCCACAAGGACAGGCTTGTATTCACCCCTCCACTTT	CATRTGLYSPLHF
.	TRBV27	TRBJ2-3	.	TGTGCCAGCAGTTTGGCACAGACCTACACAGATACGCAGTATTTT	CASSLAQTYTDTQYF
TRBD2	TRBV25-1	TRBJ2-1	.	TGTGCCAGCAGTGAATCCAGCGGGATAGGCAATGAGCAGTTCTTC	CASSESSGIGNEQFF
.	TRBV2	TRBJ1-5	once	TGTGCCAGCAGTGCCGGCCTCAATCAGCCCCAGCATTTT	CASSAGLNQPQHF
.	TRBV25-1	TRBJ2-5	.	TGTGCCAGCAGTGAATTGGGAGGAGGGCGGGAGACCCAGTACTTC	CASSELGGGRETQYF
.	TRBV3-1/TRBV3-2	TRBJ2-3	.	TGTGCCAGCAGCCAAGATGAAGAGGCGACGCAGTATTTT	CASSQDEEATQYF
.	TRBV14	TRBJ1-4	.	TGTGCCAGCAGCCAAGATTCGTCAACTAATGAAAAACTGTTTTTT	CASSQDSSTNEKLFF
TRBD1	TRBV5-1	TRBJ2-1	once	TGCGCCAGCAGCCTCAGCGGACAGGCTATTGAGCAGTTCTTC	CASSLSGQAIEQFF
.	TRBV7-8	TRBJ1-2	.	TGTGCCAGCAGCTTAGGGCACGGGCAATCTGGCTACACCTTC	CASSLGHGQSGYTF
TRBD1	TRBV4-1	TRBJ2-1	.	TGCGCCAGCCGGGACAGGGGCTACAATGAGCAGTTCTTC	CASRDRGYNEQFF
TRBD1	TRBV6-1	TRBJ1-4	.	TGTGCCAGCAGTGAATGGTTCAGGGGGGCCGTTAATGAAAAACTGTTTTTT	CASSEWFRGAVNEKLFF
.	TRBV7-2	TRBJ1-1	.	TGTGCCAGCAGCTTGAGCCGGGGCGGGACTGAAGCTTTCTTT	CASSLSRGGTEAFF
.	TRBV2	TRBJ2-5	.	TGTGCCAGCAGTGGAACTAGTGTGGAGACCCAGTACTTC	CASSGTSVETQYF
TRBD1	TRBV5-5	TRBJ1-1	.	TGTGCCAGCAGCCCCAGGGGGTACACTGAAGCTTTCTTT	CASSPRGYTEAFF
.	TRBV20-1	TRBJ2-1	.	TGCAGTGCTGAGCCGGTCCTTGAGCAGTTCTTC	CSAEPVLEQFF
.	TRBV24-1	TRBJ2-7	.	TGTGCCACCAGTGATTTTACAGATTACGAGCAGTACTTC	CATSDFTDYEQYF
TRBD2	TRBV5-1	TRBJ2-7	.	TGCGCCAGCTGTCCTACCCTTGGCGGGAGTGTAGGTGAGCAGTACTTC	CASCPTLGGSVGEQYF
TRBD1	TRBV29-1	TRBJ1-2	.	TGCAGCGTTGTTCGGGGACAGGGGGCGTTGGGTGGCTACACCTTC	CSVVRGQGALGGYTF
TRBD2	TRBV10-3	TRBJ2-7	few	TGTGCCATCAGGAAAGCGGGAGAAGGCTACGAGCAGTACTTC	CAIRKAGEGYEQYF
.	TRBV5-5	TRBJ2-7	.	TGTGCCAGCAGCTCCGACCCCTACGAGCAGTACTTC	CASSSDPYEQYF
.	TRBV19	TRBJ2-3	.	TGTGCCAGTACCAGACAACCGCTCAGCCCCGGGACCTCTAGCACAGATACGCAGTATTTT	CASTRQPLSPGTSSTDTQYF
TRBD1	TRBV12-3/TRBV12-4	TRBJ1-1	.	TGTCCCGGGACAGCGTGGACTGAAGCTTTCTTT	CPGTAWTEAFF
.	TRBV6-6	TRBJ2-1	.	TGTGCCAGCAGAGTGAACAATGAGCAGTTCTTC	CASRVNNEQFF
.	TRBV9	TRBJ2-5	.	TGTGCCAGCAGCGTACGGGGAGGGGACACGGGGCGAGAGACCCAGTACTTC	CASSVRGGDTGRETQYF
.	TRBV27	TRBJ1-1	.	TGTGCCAGCAGTTTCCAGGGTAAGAGCACTGAAGCTTTCTTT	CASSFQGKSTEAFF
.	TRBV12-3/TRBV12-4	TRBJ1-4	.	TGTGCCAGCAGTTCAGACGAAAAACTGTTTTTT	CASSSDEKLFF
.	TRBV18	TRBJ1-4	.	TGTGCCAGCTCATCGCGCGGGGGGAATGAAAAACTGTTTTTT	CASSSRGGNEKLFF
.	TRBV24-1	TRBJ2-1	.	TGTGCCACCAGTGATTTGCACGCCGGATACAATGAGCAGTTCTTC	CATSDLHAGYNEQFF
TRBD2	TRBV5-4	TRBJ2-4	.	TGTGCCAGCAGCTTGGTGGGACTAGCGGGAGGAGGAGCCAAAAACATTCAGTACTTC	CASSLVGLAGGGAKNIQYF
TRBD2	TRBV7-6	TRBJ2-1	once	TGTGCCAGCAGCCCCACAACCCGCGGGACTAGATACAATGAGCAGTTCTTC	CASSPTTRGTRYNEQFF
.	TRBV7-2	TRBJ2-3	.	TGTGCCAGCAGCTTATTCCCGGGAGAAAGGAATCGGGTAGATACGCAGTATTTT	CASSLFPGERNRVDTQYF
.	TRBV19	TRBJ2-2	.	TGTGCCAGTAGTATCCTTGGGGTCGGGGAGCTGTTTTTT	CASSILGVGELFF
.	TRBV9	TRBJ1-2	.	TGTGCCAGCACCAAGGGGGGGTCGGACTATGGCTACACCTTC	CASTKGGSDYGYTF
.	TRBV10-3	TRBJ2-7	.	TGTGCCATCAGTGAACCGGCGGAGTACGAGCAGTACTTC	CAISEPAEYEQYF
.	TRBV6-4	TRBJ2-3	.	TGTGCCAGCAGTCCGGGACGCCCAAGGGCAGATACGCAGTATTTT	CASSPGRPRADTQYF
.	TRBV6-5	TRBJ1-5	.	TGTGCCAGCAGTTACTCTCCCCTGAGCAATCAGCCCCAGCATTTT	CASSYSPLSNQPQHF
.	TRBV2	TRBJ1-4	.	TGTGCCAGCAGTGAACCTCAACCGGGACGGCTGTTTTTT	CASSEPQPGRLFF
.	TRBV18	TRBJ2-1	.	TGTGCCAGCTCACCCGCGTACTCCTACAATGAGCAGTTCTTC	CASSPAYSYNEQFF